Shown below are 11 T cell receptor beta chains from a single sample sequenced in a study of cytomegalovirus exposure and HLA in healthy donors. PCR amplification relied on 60 Vbeta primers (plus 13 Jbeta primers). Produced via immunoSEQ multiplex PCR; TCRdb's table is partial and in-frame only. The table includes some 120,000 clones, 80% to 85% detected once. Sequencing was performed on PBMCs. These receptors were obtained from a woman in her forties in good health and CMV-seronegative.

The rearrangement links TRBV11-2 to TRBJ2-5; 10 positions agree with TRBD2. V shed 1 base, J shed 5 bases, and the junction held 7 bases outside the gene matches. The CDR3 has 16 amino acids. Germline loops: CDR1 SGHAT, CDR2 FQNNGV. This chain's CDR3 is CASSLVPSGGGETQYF. CDR3 nucleotides: TGTGCCAGCAGCTTAGTTCCTAGCGGGGGTGGGGAGACCCAGTACTTC. The full variable domain, rest sourced from reference TRBV11-2 and TRBJ2-5, is EAGVAQSPRYKIIEKRQSVAFWCNPISGHATLYWYQQILGQGPKLLIQFQNNGVVDDSQLPKDRFSAERLKGVDSTLKIQPAKLEDSAVYLCASSLVPSGGGETQYFGPGTRLLVL.

V usage is TRBV6-1 and J usage is TRBJ1-1, with TRBD1 matching over 8 bases. CDR1 and CDR2 from the germline V gene are MNHNS and SASEGT. The junction had 5 bases not matched to a gene; V was cut back by 7 bases and J by 4 bases. The CDR3 has 13 residues. As DNA, the CDR3 is TGTGCCAGCACCGAGGACAGGGCCACTGAAGCTTTCTTT. Translating it yields CASTEDRATEAFF.

The V gene is TRBV25-1, the J gene TRBJ1-5; D not resolved. The V end was cut by 2 bases, the J end by 9 bases, with 11 bases between. Per the germline V gene, CDR1 is MGHDK and CDR2 is SYGVNS. CDR3 length equals 13 residues. CDR3 amino acids: CASSERLAGPQHF. The CDR3 DNA follows: TGTGCCAGCAGTGAAAGGTTGGCGGGGCCCCAGCATTTT.

The rearrangement links TRBV2 to TRBJ2-2, with TRBD1 as a possible D gene (5 bases). The CDR3 has 14 residues. V was clipped by 4 bases and J by 3 bases, with 9 bases between them. Germline V gene lookup returns CDR1 SNHLY and CDR2 FYNNEI. This chain's CDR3 is CASSGTPYTGELFF. The CDR3 nucleotides read TGTGCCAGCAGTGGGACACCTTACACCGGGGAGCTGTTTTTT.

This chain uses TRBV7-2 with TRBJ2-5; D call uncertain. Germline V gene lookup returns CDR1 SGHTA and CDR2 FQGNSA. V lost 5 bases and J lost 5, with 9 bases in between. The CDR3 covers 12 residues. CDR3 DNA: TGTGCCAGCAGCCGCCCCGGGGAGACCCAGTACTTC. Encoded protein: CASSRPGETQYF.

V gene TRBV6-1 combines with J gene TRBJ1-2; 10 bases agree with TRBD1. The CDR3 extends over 13 amino acids. Trimming took 6 bases from V and 8 from J; bases not matched to a gene: 6. Looked up from germline, CDR1 is MNHNS and CDR2 is SASEGT. CDR3 region: CASRRGQGFGYTF. The CDR3, as DNA: TGTGCCAGCAGAAGGGGACAGGGGTTCGGCTACACCTTC.

The chain employs TRBV6-5 and TRBJ2-7; D is possibly TRBD1 (5 bases). V lost 2 bases, J lost 2 bases, and 10 bases lay in between. The V gene's germline CDR1 is MNHEY and CDR2 SVGAGI. The CDR3 extends over 14 amino acids. In nucleotides, the CDR3 is TGTGCCAGCAGTTACACAGCAGGGCCCTACGAGCAGTACTTC. Protein sequence: CASSYTAGPYEQYF.

CDR3 sequence reads: CASSLTPGSEAFF. CDR3 DNA: TGCGCCAGCAGCTTGACCCCGGGTTCTGAAGCTTTCTTT. The chain combines TRBV5-1 with TRBJ1-1; the D is unclear. The CDR3 extends over 13 amino acids. Germline loops: CDR1 SGHRS, CDR2 YFSETQ. With 1 base removed from V and 6 bases from J, the gap between germline ends came to 10 bases.

The gene calls are TRBV11-2 and TRBJ1-6, with D tentatively TRBD1 (5 bases). Trimming took off 0 bases at V and 6 bases at J, with 15 bases between the two ends. The CDR3 runs 17 residues. Germline V gene sequence: CDR1 SGHAT, CDR2 FQNNGV. The CDR3 DNA sequence: TGTGCCAGCAGCTTAGATCGGGGGGGGACTTTTAATTCACCCCTCCACTTT. It yields the protein CASSLDRGGTFNSPLHF.

The genes are TRBV7-6 and TRBJ2-1; TRBD2 agrees at 13 bases. Germline V gives CDR1 SGHVS, CDR2 FNYEAQ. CDR3 size: 17 residues. The V and J ends lost 5 bases and 2 bases, in that order; junction bases with no gene match: 6. This CDR3 is CASSVKLAGGTYNEQFF. For the CDR3, the DNA is TGTGCCAGCAGCGTAAAACTAGCGGGGGGGACCTACAATGAGCAGTTCTTC.

The V call is TRBV11-1, the J call TRBJ2-5; 8 bases align to TRBD1. The germline CDR1 and CDR2 sequences are SGHAT and FQDESV (reference sequence). The trim removed 2 bases at V and 4 bases at J, leaving 12 bases unmatched. The CDR3 sequence is 17 residues long. CDR3 in DNA: TGTGCCAGCAGCTTACCGCCGGACAGGGAGAATCGAGAGACCCAGTACTTC. This gives the protein CASSLPPDRENRETQYF.